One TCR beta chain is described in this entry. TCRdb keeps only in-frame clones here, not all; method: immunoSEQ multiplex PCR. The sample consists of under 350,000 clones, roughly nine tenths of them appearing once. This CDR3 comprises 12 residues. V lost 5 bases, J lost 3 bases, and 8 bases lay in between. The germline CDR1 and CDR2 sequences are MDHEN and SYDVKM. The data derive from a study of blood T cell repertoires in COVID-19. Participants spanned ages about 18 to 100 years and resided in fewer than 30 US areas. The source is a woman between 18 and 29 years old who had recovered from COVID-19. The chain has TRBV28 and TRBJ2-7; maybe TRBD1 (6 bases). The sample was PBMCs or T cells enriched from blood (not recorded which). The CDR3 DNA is TGTGCCAGCAGTAGCAGGGGCTACGAGCAGTACTTC. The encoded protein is CASSSRGYEQYF.